This T cell receptor beta chain was profiled in a study of T-cell memory formation after mild COVID-19. As for the study in general: For the most part, TCR clusters were specific to one donor.

TCRdb re-analysed the 5' RACE reads in MiXCR, keeping a single row per CDR3 protein. This table holds about 400,000 distinct CDR3 sequences, 20% to 30% found once. Germline V gene data show CDR1 as SNHLY and CDR2 as FYNNEI. This CDR3 spans 13 amino acids. The V segment lost 6 bases and the J segment 5 bases; nucleotides outside the gene matches: 3. Points on this clonotype: The antigen is not known.

General observations from the study: The study found balanced CD4/CD8 in clones contracting day 15 to 85 and a CD4+ lean in later expanders. CM and EM subsets held most contracting CD4+ clones; EMRA held CD8+ ones. Researchers could not confirm that second-wave clones peaking on day 37 targeted SARS-CoV-2.

The rearrangement uses TRBV2 and TRBJ2-4; 8 nucleotides agree with TRBD2. Sequencing was carried out using PBMCs or a T cell subset sorted from them (not recorded which). The receptor comes from an adult woman who had mild COVID-19 (a few samples of this study predate the infection). Cell type and time point are not known. CDR3 bases: TGTGCCAGCAGCCCGGGGGGGGAAAACATTCAGTACTTC. Its translation: CASSPGGENIQYF.